This entry describes one TCR beta chain. What it recognizes is unknown. Germline-derived CDR1 and CDR2 are LNHNV and YYDKDF (reference sequence). CDR3 length equals 15 residues. V trimming: 1 base; J trimming: 10 bases; junction bases outside the gene matches: 13. This sample was included in a study of T cell responses to AZD1222 COVID-19 vaccine. Sequencing used immunoSEQ multiplex PCR; TCRdb keeps in-frame clones, though not all of them. The table has about 92,000 clones, roughly 90% seen once. Study conclusions and caveats: Among AZD1222 vaccinees, only six were seropositive at baseline. Spike was spanned by vaccine-associated CD4 TCRs, with dominance at 160-218 and 743-854. In a largely white British group with more females than males, clonal diversity was possibly underestimated.

The TCR was taken from an adult in good health. This sample comprised peripheral blood, obtained on day 0 of AZD1222 vaccination. The J gene is TRBJ2-7, the V gene TRBV15, with 7 bases fitting TRBD1. CDR3 bases: TGTGCCACCAGCAGAGCCGGGACAGCCATTCAAAAACAGTACTTC. Encoded protein: CATSRAGTAIQKQYF.